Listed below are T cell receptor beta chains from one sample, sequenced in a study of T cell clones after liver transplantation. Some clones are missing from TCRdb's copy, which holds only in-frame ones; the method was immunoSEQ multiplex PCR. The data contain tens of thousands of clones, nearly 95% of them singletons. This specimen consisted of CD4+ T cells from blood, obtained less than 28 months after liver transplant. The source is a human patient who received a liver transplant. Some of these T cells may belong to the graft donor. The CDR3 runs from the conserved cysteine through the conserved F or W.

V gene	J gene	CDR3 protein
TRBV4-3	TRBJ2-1	CASSQETASQQFF
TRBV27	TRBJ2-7	CASRPGQKGSGHEQYF
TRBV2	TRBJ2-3	CASRDLAGAPDTQYF
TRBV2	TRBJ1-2	CASRDRYTF
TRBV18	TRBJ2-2	CASSDPGTGIGELFF
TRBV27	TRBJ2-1	CASSRGPYNEQFF
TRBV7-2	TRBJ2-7	CASSNSYEQYF
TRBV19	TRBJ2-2	CASIQGVTGELFF
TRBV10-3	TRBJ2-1	CAIRQDNEQFF
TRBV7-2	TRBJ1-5	CASSLKGATGQPQHF
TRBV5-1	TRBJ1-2	CASSLDQRTGRVGYTF
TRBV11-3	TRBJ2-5	CASSLDWGWDSIETQYF
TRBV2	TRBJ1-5	CASSPQRGEGSNQPQHF
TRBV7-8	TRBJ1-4	CASSPGQKEKLFF
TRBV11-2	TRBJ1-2	CASSLVGVIPGYTF
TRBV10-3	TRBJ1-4	CAISGTERNEKLFF
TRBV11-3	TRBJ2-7	CASSLEGDSYEQYF